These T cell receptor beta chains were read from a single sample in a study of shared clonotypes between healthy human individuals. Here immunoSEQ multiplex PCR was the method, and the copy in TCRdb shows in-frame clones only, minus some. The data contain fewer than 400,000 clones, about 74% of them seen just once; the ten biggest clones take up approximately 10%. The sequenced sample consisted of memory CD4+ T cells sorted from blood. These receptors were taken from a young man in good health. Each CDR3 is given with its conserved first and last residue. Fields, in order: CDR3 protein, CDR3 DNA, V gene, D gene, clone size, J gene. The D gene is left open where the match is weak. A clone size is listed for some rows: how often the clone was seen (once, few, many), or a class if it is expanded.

cdr3_aa: CASRGGTSGRSYEQYF; cdr3_nt: TGTGCCAGCAGGGGGGGGACTAGCGGGAGAAGCTACGAGCAGTACTTC; v_call: TRBV2; d_call: TRBD2; clone_size: many; j_call: TRBJ2-7
cdr3_aa: CASSLAGSTGGLHNEQFF; cdr3_nt: TGTGCCAGCAGCTTAGCGGGCTCGACGGGAGGACTACACAATGAGCAGTTCTTC; v_call: TRBV11-2; d_call: TRBD2; clone_size: NA; j_call: TRBJ2-1
cdr3_aa: CASSLGDRGGYTF; cdr3_nt: TGTGCCAGCAGCTTAGGGGACAGGGGTGGCTACACCTTC; v_call: TRBV7-9; d_call: TRBD1; clone_size: NA; j_call: TRBJ1-2
cdr3_aa: CASSSPPLAVFSYEQYF; cdr3_nt: TGTGCCAGCAGTTCCCCCCCACTAGCGGTCTTCTCCTACGAGCAGTACTTC; v_call: TRBV28; d_call: TRBD2; clone_size: many; j_call: TRBJ2-7
cdr3_aa: CASSLVVLYEQYF; cdr3_nt: TGTGCCAGCAGCTTAGTGGTCCTCTACGAGCAGTACTTC; v_call: TRBV7-2; d_call: NA; clone_size: once; j_call: TRBJ2-7
cdr3_aa: CASSPQAALVEQYF; cdr3_nt: TGTGCCAGCAGTCCCCAGGCAGCGTTGGTCGAGCAGTACTTC; v_call: TRBV2; d_call: NA; clone_size: NA; j_call: TRBJ2-7
cdr3_aa: CASSMLAGTDTQYF; cdr3_nt: TGTGCCAGCAGTATGCTAGCGGGCACAGATACGCAGTATTTT; v_call: TRBV2; d_call: TRBD2; clone_size: NA; j_call: TRBJ2-3
cdr3_aa: CASSLHSTYRASNQPQHF; cdr3_nt: TGTGCCAGCAGTTTGCACTCCACTTACAGAGCCTCCAATCAGCCCCAGCATTTT; v_call: TRBV27; d_call: NA; clone_size: NA; j_call: TRBJ1-5
cdr3_aa: CASSTKETQYF; cdr3_nt: TGTGCCAGCAGCACGAAGGAGACCCAGTACTTC; v_call: TRBV7-8; d_call: NA; clone_size: NA; j_call: TRBJ2-5
cdr3_aa: CASGHRGGWQYF; cdr3_nt: TGTGCCAGCGGACACAGGGGGGGTTGGCAGTACTTC; v_call: TRBV27; d_call: NA; clone_size: few; j_call: TRBJ2-7
cdr3_aa: CASSPRAGDIQYF; cdr3_nt: TGCGCCAGCAGCCCCAGGGCCGGAGACATTCAGTACTTC; v_call: TRBV10-1; d_call: NA; clone_size: NA; j_call: TRBJ2-4
cdr3_aa: CASSAQGVHTGELFF; cdr3_nt: TGTGCCAGCAGCGCCCAGGGCGTCCACACCGGGGAGCTGTTTTTT; v_call: TRBV9; d_call: NA; clone_size: many; j_call: TRBJ2-2
cdr3_aa: CASSSRSDSYSYEQYF; cdr3_nt: TGTGCCAGCAGCTCCCGATCGGACAGTTACTCCTACGAGCAGTACTTC; v_call: TRBV5-4; d_call: NA; clone_size: NA; j_call: TRBJ2-7
cdr3_aa: CASSLGRNTEAFF; cdr3_nt: TGTGCCAGCAGTCTTGGACGGAACACTGAAGCTTTCTTT; v_call: TRBV6-5; d_call: NA; clone_size: once; j_call: TRBJ1-1
cdr3_aa: CASSQGLRNEQFF; cdr3_nt: TGCGCCAGCAGCCAAGGACTCCGGAATGAGCAGTTCTTC; v_call: TRBV4-3; d_call: NA; clone_size: NA; j_call: TRBJ2-1
cdr3_aa: CASSPARGRYTEAFF; cdr3_nt: TGTGCCAGCTCACCGGCCAGGGGGCGGTACACTGAAGCTTTCTTT; v_call: TRBV18; d_call: TRBD1; clone_size: NA; j_call: TRBJ1-1
cdr3_aa: CASSLTSGTRKETQYF; cdr3_nt: TGTGCCAGCAGCCTTACGTCCGGGACTAGGAAAGAGACCCAGTACTTC; v_call: TRBV7-2; d_call: TRBD2; clone_size: NA; j_call: TRBJ2-5
cdr3_aa: CASSPSGGGYEQYF; cdr3_nt: TGTGCCAGCAGCCCTTCAGGGGGCGGGTACGAGCAGTACTTC; v_call: TRBV4-2; d_call: TRBD1; clone_size: once; j_call: TRBJ2-7
cdr3_aa: CASSQGLDYNEQFF; cdr3_nt: TGTGCCAGCAGCCAGGGACTAGACTACAATGAGCAGTTCTTC; v_call: TRBV5-4; d_call: TRBD2; clone_size: few; j_call: TRBJ2-1
cdr3_aa: CASSRGGRYTEAFF; cdr3_nt: TGCGCCAGCAGCCGAGGGGGGAGGTACACTGAAGCTTTCTTT; v_call: TRBV10-1; d_call: NA; clone_size: NA; j_call: TRBJ1-1
cdr3_aa: CASSAPPLAKNIQYF; cdr3_nt: TGTGCCAGCAGTGCACCGCCGTTGGCCAAAAACATTCAGTACTTC; v_call: TRBV2; d_call: NA; clone_size: NA; j_call: TRBJ2-4
cdr3_aa: CASSLAVRWPINNEQFF; cdr3_nt: TGCGCCAGCAGCTTGGCCGTTCGTTGGCCAATTAACAATGAGCAGTTCTTC; v_call: TRBV5-1; d_call: NA; clone_size: NA; j_call: TRBJ2-1
cdr3_aa: CASSLDNQSNQPQHF; cdr3_nt: TGCGCCAGCAGCTTGGATAACCAGAGCAATCAGCCCCAGCATTTT; v_call: TRBV5-1; d_call: NA; clone_size: NA; j_call: TRBJ1-5
cdr3_aa: CASSALTGVGEKLFF; cdr3_nt: TGTGCCAGCAGTGCCCTGACAGGGGTCGGTGAAAAACTGTTTTTT; v_call: TRBV2; d_call: TRBD1; clone_size: NA; j_call: TRBJ1-4
cdr3_aa: CASSREGSGGDIQYF; cdr3_nt: TGCGCCAGCAGCCGAGAGGGAAGCGGCGGGGACATTCAGTACTTC; v_call: TRBV5-1; d_call: NA; clone_size: once; j_call: TRBJ2-4
cdr3_aa: CSARQDIF; cdr3_nt: TGCAGTGCCCGACAGGATATTTTT; v_call: TRBV20-1; d_call: NA; clone_size: NA; j_call: TRBJ1-1
cdr3_aa: CASSQGLYAGANNEQFF; cdr3_nt: TGTGCCAGCAGCCAGGGCCTATACGCGGGGGCCAACAATGAGCAGTTCTTC; v_call: TRBV14; d_call: NA; clone_size: NA; j_call: TRBJ2-1
cdr3_aa: CASSITAGAYNEQFF; cdr3_nt: TGTGCCAGTAGTATAACGGCGGGCGCCTACAATGAGCAGTTCTTC; v_call: TRBV19; d_call: NA; clone_size: NA; j_call: TRBJ2-1
cdr3_aa: CASSLGGLGNIQYF; cdr3_nt: TGTGCCAGCAGCTTGGGAGGGCTCGGAAACATTCAGTACTTC; v_call: TRBV5-4; d_call: NA; clone_size: NA; j_call: TRBJ2-4
cdr3_aa: CASSSNRQPQHF; cdr3_nt: TGTGCCAGCAGCTCAAACAGGCAGCCCCAGCATTTT; v_call: TRBV7-2; d_call: NA; clone_size: few; j_call: TRBJ1-5
cdr3_aa: CASSKVTGGTGELFF; cdr3_nt: TGTGCCAGTAGCAAGGTGACAGGGGGCACCGGGGAGCTGTTTTTT; v_call: TRBV19; d_call: TRBD1; clone_size: NA; j_call: TRBJ2-2